This TCR beta chain was sequenced during a study of shared clonotypes between healthy human individuals. Study-level results: Rarefaction revealed incomplete sorted-subset sequencing despite large depth. Clonotype sharing among donors was expected to depend on sequencing depth. The study found about 5% of naive CD4 clonotypes shared across a few donors. The genetic and exposure-history diversity represented was limited by few donors.

Here immunoSEQ multiplex PCR was the method, and the copy in TCRdb shows in-frame clones only, minus some. The sample lists roughly 2.2 million clones, 85% to 95% occurring once. Germline V gene sequence: CDR1 SNHLY, CDR2 FYNNEI. V lost 4 bases and J lost 3, with 9 bases in between. This CDR3 region has 13 residues. As regards this clone: Its antigen is unknown.

This receptor was identified in a man younger than 35 in good health. Some clones in this sample may be carry-over from other donors' samples. The sequenced sample consisted of naive CD4+ T cells from PBMCs. Subset given: CD45RA+ positively selected. V and J are TRBV2 and TRBJ2-5; D not resolved. The CDR3 DNA reads as TGTGCCAGCAGTGTCACCCGAGAAGAGACCCAGTACTTC. Protein product: CASSVTREETQYF.